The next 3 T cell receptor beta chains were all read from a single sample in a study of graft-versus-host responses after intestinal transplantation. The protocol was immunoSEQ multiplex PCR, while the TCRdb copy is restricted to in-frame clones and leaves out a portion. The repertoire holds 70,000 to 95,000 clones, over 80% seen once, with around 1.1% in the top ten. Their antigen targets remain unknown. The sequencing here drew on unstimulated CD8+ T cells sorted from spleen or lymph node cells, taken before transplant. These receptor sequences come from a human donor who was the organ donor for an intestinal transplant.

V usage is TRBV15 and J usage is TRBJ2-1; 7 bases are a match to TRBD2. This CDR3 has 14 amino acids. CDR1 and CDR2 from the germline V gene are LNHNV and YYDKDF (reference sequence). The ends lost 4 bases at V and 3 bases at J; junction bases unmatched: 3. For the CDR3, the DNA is TGTGCCACCAGCAAGGCTAGCGGCTACAATGAGCAGTTCTTC. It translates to CATSKASGYNEQFF.

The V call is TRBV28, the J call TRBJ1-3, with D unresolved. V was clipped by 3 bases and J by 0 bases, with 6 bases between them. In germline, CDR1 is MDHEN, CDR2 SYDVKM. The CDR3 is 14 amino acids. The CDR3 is CASSFGGSGNTIYF. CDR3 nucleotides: TGTGCCAGCAGTTTTGGAGGCTCTGGAAACACCATATATTTT.

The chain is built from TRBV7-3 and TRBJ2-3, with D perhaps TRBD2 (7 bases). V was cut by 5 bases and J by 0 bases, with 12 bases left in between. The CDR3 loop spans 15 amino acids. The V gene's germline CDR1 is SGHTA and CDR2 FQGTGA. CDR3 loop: CASSPRGASTDTQYF. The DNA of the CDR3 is TGTGCCAGCAGCCCACGGGGGGCCAGCACAGATACGCAGTATTTT.